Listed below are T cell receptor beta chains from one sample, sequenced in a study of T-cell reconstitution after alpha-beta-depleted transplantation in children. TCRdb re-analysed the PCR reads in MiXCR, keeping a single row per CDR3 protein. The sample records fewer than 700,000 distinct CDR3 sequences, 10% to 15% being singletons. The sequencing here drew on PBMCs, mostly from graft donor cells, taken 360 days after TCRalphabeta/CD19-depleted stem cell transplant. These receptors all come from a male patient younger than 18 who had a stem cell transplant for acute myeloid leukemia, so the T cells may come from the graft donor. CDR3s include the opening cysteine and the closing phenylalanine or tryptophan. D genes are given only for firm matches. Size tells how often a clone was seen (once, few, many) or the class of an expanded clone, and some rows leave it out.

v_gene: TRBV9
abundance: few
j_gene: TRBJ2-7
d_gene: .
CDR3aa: CASSVAVLGGFNEQYF
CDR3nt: TGTGCCAGCAGCGTAGCTGTTCTGGGGGGCTTTAACGAGCAGTACTTC

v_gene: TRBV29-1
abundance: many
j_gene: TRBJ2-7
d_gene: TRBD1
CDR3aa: CSVPYRDRGSYEQYF
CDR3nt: TGCAGCGTCCCTTACCGGGACAGGGGATCCTACGAGCAGTACTTC

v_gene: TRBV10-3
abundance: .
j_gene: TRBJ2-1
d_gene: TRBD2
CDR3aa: CAISFIAGGRSYNEQFF
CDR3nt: TGTGCCATCAGTTTTATAGCGGGAGGCCGCTCCTACAATGAGCAGTTCTTC

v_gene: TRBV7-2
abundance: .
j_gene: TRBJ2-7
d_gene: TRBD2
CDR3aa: CASRDLESGTISYEQYF
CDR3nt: TGTGCCAGCAGGGACCTCGAGTCCGGGACTATCTCCTACGAGCAGTACTTC

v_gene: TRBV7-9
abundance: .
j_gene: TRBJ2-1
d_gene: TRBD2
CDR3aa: CASTWASGMNEQFF
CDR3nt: TGTGCCAGCACCTGGGCTAGCGGGATGAATGAGCAGTTCTTC

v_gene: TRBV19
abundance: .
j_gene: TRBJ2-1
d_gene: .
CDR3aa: CASSIVGGTSYNEQFF
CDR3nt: TGTGCCAGTAGTATAGTCGGGGGAACCTCCTACAATGAGCAGTTCTTC

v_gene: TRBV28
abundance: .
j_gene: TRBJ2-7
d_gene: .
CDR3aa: CARTPGHRFYEQYF
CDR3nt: TGTGCCAGAACGCCGGGACACAGATTCTACGAGCAGTACTTC

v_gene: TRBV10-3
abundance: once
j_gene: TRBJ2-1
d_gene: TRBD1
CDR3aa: CAISEPGQGANDEQFF
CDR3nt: TGTGCCATCAGTGAGCCGGGGCAGGGGGCTAACGATGAGCAGTTCTTC

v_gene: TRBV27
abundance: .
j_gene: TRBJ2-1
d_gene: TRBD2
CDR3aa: CASSLGLAGVRAYNEQFF
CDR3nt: TGTGCCAGCAGTTTGGGACTAGCGGGAGTAAGGGCCTACAATGAGCAGTTCTTC

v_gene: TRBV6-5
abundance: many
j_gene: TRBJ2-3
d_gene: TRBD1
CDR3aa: CASSYGVQGANTQYF
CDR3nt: TGTGCCAGCAGTTACGGGGTACAGGGGGCAAATACGCAGTATTTT

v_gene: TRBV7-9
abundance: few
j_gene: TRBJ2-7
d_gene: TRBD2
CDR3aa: CASSLLDSGSWYEQYF
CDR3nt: TGTGCCAGCAGTTTATTAGACAGCGGGAGTTGGTACGAGCAGTACTTC

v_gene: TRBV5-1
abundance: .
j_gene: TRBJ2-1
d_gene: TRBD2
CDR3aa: CASSLGIAGPNEQFF
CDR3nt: TGCGCCAGCAGCTTGGGAATAGCGGGTCCCAATGAGCAGTTCTTC

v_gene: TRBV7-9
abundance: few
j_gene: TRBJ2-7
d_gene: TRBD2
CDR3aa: CASSLVGTSGQEQYF
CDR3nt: TGTGCCAGCAGCTTAGTTGGTACTAGCGGGCAAGAGCAGTACTTC

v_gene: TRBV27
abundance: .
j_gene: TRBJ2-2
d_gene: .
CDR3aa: CASSLLVAENTGELFF
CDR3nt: TGTGCCAGCAGTTTGTTGGTAGCGGAGAACACCGGGGAGCTGTTTTTT

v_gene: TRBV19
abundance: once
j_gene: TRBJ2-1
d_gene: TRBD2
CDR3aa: CASSFRSSGSSYNEQFF
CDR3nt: TGTGCCAGTAGTTTCCGATCTAGCGGGAGTTCCTACAATGAGCAGTTCTTC

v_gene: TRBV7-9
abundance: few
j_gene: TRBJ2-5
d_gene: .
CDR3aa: CASSSDRRETQYF
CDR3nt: TGTGCCAGCAGCTCCGACAGAAGGGAGACCCAGTACTTC

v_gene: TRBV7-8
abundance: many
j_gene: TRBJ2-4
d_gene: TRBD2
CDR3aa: CASSLTGTSGNIQYF
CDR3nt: TGTGCCAGCAGCTTAACCGGGACTAGCGGAAACATTCAGTACTTC

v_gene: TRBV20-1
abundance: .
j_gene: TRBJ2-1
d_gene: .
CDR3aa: CSAEKSGSTYNEQFF
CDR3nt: TGCAGTGCTGAGAAATCGGGGAGCACTTACAATGAGCAGTTCTTC

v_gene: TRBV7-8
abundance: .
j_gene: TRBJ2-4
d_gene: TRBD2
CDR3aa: CASGWTILAGLGAKNIQYF
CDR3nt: TGTGCCAGCGGATGGACCATCTTAGCGGGCCTAGGGGCCAAAAACATTCAGTACTTC

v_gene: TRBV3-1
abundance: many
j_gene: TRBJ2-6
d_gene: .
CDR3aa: CASSQDGPSGANVLTF
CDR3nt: TGTGCCAGCAGCCAAGACGGCCCTTCTGGGGCCAACGTCCTGACTTTC

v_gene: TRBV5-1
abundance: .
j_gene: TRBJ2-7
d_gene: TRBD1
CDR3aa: CASSSGQGRSYEQYF
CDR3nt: TGCGCCAGCAGCTCGGGACAGGGACGCTCCTACGAGCAGTACTTC

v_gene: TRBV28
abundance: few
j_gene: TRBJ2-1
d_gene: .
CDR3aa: CASRLPPGDEQFF
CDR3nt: TGTGCCAGCAGGTTACCCCCCGGGGATGAGCAGTTCTTC

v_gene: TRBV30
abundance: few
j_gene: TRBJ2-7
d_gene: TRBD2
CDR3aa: CAWAPGLALEQYF
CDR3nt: TGTGCCTGGGCGCCGGGACTAGCGCTAGAGCAGTACTTC

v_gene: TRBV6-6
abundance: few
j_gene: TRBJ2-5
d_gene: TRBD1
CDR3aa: CASKTGRETQYF
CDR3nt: TGTGCCAGTAAGACAGGGAGAGAGACCCAGTACTTC

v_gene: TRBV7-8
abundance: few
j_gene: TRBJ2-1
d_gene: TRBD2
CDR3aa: CASTQRRESTNEQFF
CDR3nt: TGTGCCAGCACCCAAAGGCGGGAGTCGACCAATGAGCAGTTCTTC

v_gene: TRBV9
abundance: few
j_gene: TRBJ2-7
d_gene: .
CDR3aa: CASSGQTISRDEQYF
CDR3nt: TGTGCCAGCAGCGGCCAGACTATAAGTCGGGACGAGCAGTACTTC

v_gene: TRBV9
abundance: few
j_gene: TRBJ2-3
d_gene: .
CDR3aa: CASSLSGESTDTQYF
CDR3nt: TGTGCCAGCAGTTTGAGCGGAGAAAGCACAGATACGCAGTATTTT

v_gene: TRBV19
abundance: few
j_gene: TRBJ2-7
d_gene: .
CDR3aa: CAIRDGSYEQYF
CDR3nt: TGTGCCATCCGGGACGGATCCTACGAGCAGTACTTC

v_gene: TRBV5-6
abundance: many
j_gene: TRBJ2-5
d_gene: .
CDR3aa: CASSSVEDWVQETQYF
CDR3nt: TGTGCCAGCAGCTCCGTCGAGGATTGGGTGCAAGAGACCCAGTACTTC

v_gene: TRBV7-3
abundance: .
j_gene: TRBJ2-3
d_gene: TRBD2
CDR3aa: CASSPGIAGDTDTQYF
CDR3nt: TGTGCCAGCAGCCCCGGTATAGCGGGCGACACAGATACGCAGTATTTT

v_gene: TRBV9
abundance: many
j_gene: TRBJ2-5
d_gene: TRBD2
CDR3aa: CASSVGLAGVSETQYF
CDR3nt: TGTGCCAGCAGCGTAGGCCTAGCGGGAGTATCAGAGACCCAGTACTTC

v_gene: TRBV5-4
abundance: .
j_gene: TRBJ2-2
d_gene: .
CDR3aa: CARSLDPISGELFF
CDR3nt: TGTGCCAGGAGCTTGGATCCCATCTCCGGGGAGCTGTTTTTT

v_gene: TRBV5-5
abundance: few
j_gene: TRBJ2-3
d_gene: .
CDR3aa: CASSLGGITDTQYF
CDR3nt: TGTGCCAGCAGCTTGGGCGGAATCACAGATACGCAGTATTTT

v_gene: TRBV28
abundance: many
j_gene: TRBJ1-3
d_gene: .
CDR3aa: CASSIDPPGTGNTIYF
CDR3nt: TGTGCCAGCAGCATAGACCCCCCGGGGACTGGAAACACCATATATTTT

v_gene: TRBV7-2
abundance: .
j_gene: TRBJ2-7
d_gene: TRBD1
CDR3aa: CASSFGGDRAYEQYF
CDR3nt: TGTGCCAGCAGCTTTGGGGGGGACAGGGCGTACGAGCAGTACTTC

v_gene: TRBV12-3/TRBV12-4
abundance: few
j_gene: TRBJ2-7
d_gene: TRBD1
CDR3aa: CASSFRDSYEQYF
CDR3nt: TGTGCCAGCAGTTTCCGGGACAGCTACGAGCAGTACTTC

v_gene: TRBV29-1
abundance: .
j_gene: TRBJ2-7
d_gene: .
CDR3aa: CSGQGPSYEQYF
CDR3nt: TGCAGCGGCCAGGGGCCCTCCTACGAGCAGTACTTC

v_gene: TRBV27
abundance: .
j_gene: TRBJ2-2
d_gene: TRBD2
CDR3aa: CASRPGTINTGELFF
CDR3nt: TGTGCCAGCAGACCCGGGACTATCAACACCGGGGAGCTGTTTTTT

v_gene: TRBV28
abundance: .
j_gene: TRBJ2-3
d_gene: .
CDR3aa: CASSRDINTQYF
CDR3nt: TGTGCCAGCAGTCGGGACATAAATACGCAGTATTTT

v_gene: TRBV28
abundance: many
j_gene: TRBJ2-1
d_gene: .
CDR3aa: CASRLLSYNEQFF
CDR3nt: TGTGCCAGCAGGCTCCTCTCCTACAATGAGCAGTTCTTC

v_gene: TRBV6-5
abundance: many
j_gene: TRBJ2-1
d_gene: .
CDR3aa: CASSYVGVVGNEQFF
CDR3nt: TGTGCCAGCAGTTACGTGGGAGTGGTGGGGAATGAGCAGTTCTTC

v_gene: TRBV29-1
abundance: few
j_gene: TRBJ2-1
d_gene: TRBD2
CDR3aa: CSAEPSGINEQFF
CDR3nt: TGCAGCGCCGAACCTAGCGGGATTAATGAGCAGTTCTTC

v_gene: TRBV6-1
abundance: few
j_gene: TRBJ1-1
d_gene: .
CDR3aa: CASSDDPLGRTEAFF
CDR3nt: TGTGCCAGCAGTGATGACCCCCTGGGGAGGACTGAAGCTTTCTTT

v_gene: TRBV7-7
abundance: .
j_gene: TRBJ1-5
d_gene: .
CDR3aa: CASSLRQGSLGSNQPQHF
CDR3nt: TGTGCCAGCAGCTTAAGGCAGGGAAGTCTAGGTAGCAATCAGCCCCAGCATTTT

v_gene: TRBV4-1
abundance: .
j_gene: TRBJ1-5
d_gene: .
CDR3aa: CASSQDGGEGQPQHF
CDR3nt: TGCGCCAGCAGCCAAGACGGGGGAGAAGGACAGCCCCAGCATTTT

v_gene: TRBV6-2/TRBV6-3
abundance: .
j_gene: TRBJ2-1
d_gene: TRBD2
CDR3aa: CASSYPGTSDDNEQFF
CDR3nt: TGTGCCAGCAGTTATCCCGGGACTAGCGACGACAATGAGCAGTTCTTC

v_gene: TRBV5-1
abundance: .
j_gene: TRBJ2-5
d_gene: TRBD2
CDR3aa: CASSSIGGSKETQYF
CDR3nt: TGCGCCAGCAGCTCCATTGGCGGGAGTAAGGAGACCCAGTACTTC

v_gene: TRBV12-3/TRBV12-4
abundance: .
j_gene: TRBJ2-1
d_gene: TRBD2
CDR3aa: CASSPLAGVTTTYNEQFF
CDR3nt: TGTGCCAGCAGCCCACTAGCGGGAGTAACTACTACCTACAATGAGCAGTTCTTC